The 24 T cell receptor beta chains below all came from one sample that was sequenced in a study of T cells in narcolepsy. Clones were sequenced by immunoSEQ multiplex PCR, and TCRdb holds only the in-frame ones, with some missing. The data show tens of thousands of clones, approximately 90% seen once. Specimen: CD45RA- memory CD4+ T cells from PBMCs. All receptors come from a human donor with narcolepsy.

In this sample, this clone turned up a few times. The chain employs TRBV7-2 and TRBJ1-1; D is possibly TRBD1 (6 bases). CDR3 length: 14 residues. Germline CDR1 and CDR2: SGHTA and FQGNSA. Trimming removed 1 base from V and 3 bases from J, with 9 bases in between. The CDR3 sequence: CASSLEGGDTEAFF. In nucleotides, the CDR3 is TGTGCCAGCAGCTTAGAAGGGGGGGACACTGAAGCTTTCTTT.

The chain combines TRBV11-3 with TRBJ2-5, with a tentative D call TRBD2 (7 bases). Germline lookup yields CDR1 SGHNT and CDR2 YENEEA. This CDR3 comprises 13 residues. V was shortened by 3 bases and J by 9 bases, with 14 bases between the two germline ends. The CDR3 region has the DNA TGTGCCAGCAGCTTGGACCGGGGGGCGGCCCAGTACTTC. It codes for CASSLDRGAAQYF.

This CDR3 is CASSLDGGDWGYTF. Here the CDR3 DNA reads TGTGCCAGCAGCTTAGATGGCGGAGACTGGGGCTACACCTTC. The rearrangement joins TRBV11-3 to TRBJ1-2; D is unresolved. Germline lookup yields CDR1 SGHNT and CDR2 YENEEA. The ends were cut back, 0 bases at V and 8 bases at J, with 13 bases in the middle. CDR3 length equals 14 residues.

This sequence joins TRBV19 and TRBJ1-4, with D hard to call. Germline V lookup: CDR1 LNHDA, CDR2 SQIVND (reference sequence). This CDR3 has 15 amino acids. The V end lost 3 bases, the J end lost 8 bases, and 16 bases lay between the germline ends. The CDR3 loop is CASSIGSRAGEKLFF. For the CDR3, the DNA is TGTGCCAGTAGTATTGGCTCCCGGGCAGGCGAAAAACTGTTTTTT.

The J gene is TRBJ2-4, the V gene TRBV28; D is perhaps TRBD2 (6 bases). CDR3 size: 15 residues. With 6 bases removed from V and 8 bases from J, the gap between germline ends came to 20 bases. Germline assignment: CDR1 MDHEN and CDR2 SYDVKM. CDR3 region: CASRSGGAGFDIQYF. The CDR3, as DNA: TGTGCCAGCAGATCTGGCGGGGCAGGGTTTGACATTCAGTACTTC.

This rearrangement joins TRBV7-2 to TRBJ1-6; D gene unclear. Trimming left V 1 base short and J 12 bases short, with 16 bases between. Germline assignment: CDR1 SGHTA and CDR2 FQGNSA. CDR3 size: 15 residues. For the CDR3, the DNA is TGTGCCAGCAGCTTAGGGGTAGGGATGACGGGACCCCTCCACTTT. It specifies CASSLGVGMTGPLHF. The variable domain in full, with the rest retrieved from reference TRBV7-2 and TRBJ1-6, is GAGVSQSPSNKVTEKGKDVELRCDPISGHTALYWYRQSLGQGLEFLIYFQGNSAPDKSGLPSDRFSAERTGGSVSTLTIQRTQQEDSAVYLCASSLGVGMTGPLHFGNGTRLTVT.

The J gene is TRBJ1-1, the V gene TRBV15; D not certain. The germline V gene encodes CDR1 LNHNV and CDR2 YYDKDF (reference sequence). V was cut by 5 bases and J by 2 bases, with 15 bases left in between. There are 15 residues in the CDR3. In DNA form, the CDR3 reads TGTGCCACCAGCTTAAGGATGGGAGGAAACACTGAAGCTTTCTTT. Protein sequence: CATSLRMGGNTEAFF.

This chain links TRBV12-5 with TRBJ2-2; possible D gene TRBD1, 6 bases. The CDR3 totals 16 residues. Trimming removed 6 bases from V and 1 base from J, with 15 bases in between. Germline CDR1 reads LGHNT; CDR2 reads FRNRAP. The CDR3 is CASGHAPGVNTGELFF. The CDR3 DNA is TGTGCTAGTGGCCACGCCCCAGGGGTGAACACCGGGGAGCTGTTTTTT.

The chain has TRBV6-5 and TRBJ1-5; D is unclear. V was cut by 6 bases and J by 4 bases, with 10 bases left in between. CDR3 size: 13 residues. Germline assignment: CDR1 MNHEY and CDR2 SVGAGI. In DNA, the CDR3 is TGTGCCAGCAGGGGCCAGGTAAATCAGCCCCAGCATTTT. This encodes CASRGQVNQPQHF.

V gene TRBV10-3 combines with J gene TRBJ1-5, with a possible D match to TRBD1 (6 bases). The CDR3 covers 13 residues. V dropped 10 bases and J dropped 5 bases, with 15 bases sitting between them. The germline V gene encodes CDR1 ENHRY and CDR2 SYGVKD. As DNA, the CDR3 is TGTGCCACCAACAGGGTTGTCGATCAGCCCCAGCATTTT. Translated: CATNRVVDQPQHF.

Here the CDR3 reads CASTGGRRETQYF. In DNA form, the CDR3 reads TGTGCCAGTACCGGCGGGAGAAGGGAGACCCAGTACTTC. The chain joins TRBV19 to TRBJ2-5, with 7 bases matching TRBD2. The CDR3 consists of 13 residues. With V trimmed by 7 bases and J by 5 bases, 7 bases remained unmatched. The germline V gene has CDR1 LNHDA and CDR2 SQIVND (reference sequence).

The chain employs TRBV7-2 and TRBJ2-3; TRBD2 matches 13 bases. The CDR3 sequence is 16 residues long. Per the germline V gene, CDR1 is SGHTA and CDR2 is FQGNSA. The V gene end was trimmed by 5 bases and the J gene end by 2 bases; junction bases not matched to a gene: 4. CDR3 in amino acids: CASSQGTSGATDTQYF. CDR3 sequence (DNA): TGTGCCAGCAGCCAGGGGACTAGCGGGGCCACAGATACGCAGTATTTT. The full variable domain, with the rest looked up from reference TRBV7-2 and TRBJ2-3, is GAGVSQSPSNKVTEKGKDVELRCDPISGHTALYWYRQSLGQGLEFLIYFQGNSAPDKSGLPSDRFSAERTGGSVSTLTIQRTQQEDSAVYLCASSQGTSGATDTQYFGPGTRLTVL.

This chain links TRBV12-5 with TRBJ2-7; D might be TRBD1 (6 bases). Germline V gives CDR1 LGHNT, CDR2 FRNRAP. V lost 0 bases and J lost 1, with 19 bases in between. The length of the CDR3 is 18 residues. The CDR3 loop is CASGLVLGSLTGSYEQYF. The CDR3 nucleotides are TGTGCTAGTGGTTTGGTACTTGGGAGCCTTACAGGGTCCTACGAGCAGTACTTC. The full variable domain, completed using reference TRBV12-5 and TRBJ2-7, is DARVTQTPRHKVTEMGQEVTMRCQPILGHNTVFWYRQTMMQGLELLAYFRNRAPLDDSGMPKDRFSAEMPDATLATLKIQPSEPRDSAVYFCASGLVLGSLTGSYEQYFGPGTRLTVT.

The chain is built from TRBV7-2 and TRBJ2-5; the D call may be TRBD1 or TRBD2 (6 bases each). Germline V gene lookup returns CDR1 SGHTA and CDR2 FQGNSA. Trimming shortened V by 5 bases and J by 11 bases, and 18 bases separated the two germline ends. The CDR3 has 13 residues. The CDR3 sequence: CASSANGQGRQYF. The CDR3 DNA sequence: TGTGCCAGCAGCGCGAACGGGCAGGGGAGGCAGTACTTC.

The V and J genes are TRBV7-9 and TRBJ1-1; a weak D match, TRBD1 (6 bases). The CDR3 runs to 17 residues. CDR1 and CDR2 from the germline V gene are SEHNR and FQNEAQ (reference sequence). The V and J ends lost 3 bases and 11 bases respectively, with 28 bases between them. The CDR3 sequence: CASSFSSGGLLELGAFF. As DNA, the CDR3 is TGTGCCAGCAGCTTCAGCTCTGGGGGGCTTTTGGAGCTTGGCGCTTTCTTT.

This clone was detected only once. The chain couples TRBV6-5 to TRBJ2-7, with D maybe TRBD1 (5 bases). CDR3 length: 15 residues. Germline CDR1 and CDR2: MNHEY and SVGAGI. V dropped 5 bases and J dropped 5 bases, with 19 bases sitting between them. CDR3 in DNA: TGTGCCAGCAGTGGCGGTCCCTTACAGGCCCACGAGCAGTACTTC. This encodes CASSGGPLQAHEQYF.

This chain connects TRBV11-3 to TRBJ2-3; TRBD2 matches at 8 bases. CDR1 and CDR2 (germline): SGHNT, YENEEA. Germline trimming cut 4 bases from V and 0 bases from J; bases unmatched to any gene: 3. The CDR3 covers 15 residues. The CDR3 protein is CASSSAGVSTDTQYF. The DNA for the CDR3 is TGTGCCAGCAGCTCAGCGGGGGTTAGCACAGATACGCAGTATTTT.

This clone was detected once. Other DNA sequences from this sample encode an identical CDR3 as well. The genes are TRBV5-1 and TRBJ1-1; 12 nucleotides align to TRBD1. Looked up from germline, CDR1 is SGHRS and CDR2 is YFSETQ. Unmatched junction bases numbered 7, after V lost 4 bases and J lost 0 bases. The CDR3 sequence is 17 residues long. CDR3 coding DNA: TGCGCCAGCAGCCCTGCCGGGACAGGGGGCCTGAACACTGAAGCTTTCTTT. It yields the protein CASSPAGTGGLNTEAFF.

The rearrangement uses TRBV7-3 and TRBJ1-2, with TRBD1 as a possible D gene (5 bases). This CDR3 spans 15 amino acids. CDR1 SGHTA and CDR2 FQGTGA come from the germline V gene. Trimming removed 3 bases at V and 4 bases at J, with 15 bases between. The CDR3 here is CASSFTPGNIYGYTF. The CDR3 DNA follows: TGTGCCAGCAGCTTTACTCCAGGGAACATCTATGGCTACACCTTC.

The J gene is TRBJ2-3, the V gene TRBV11-2, with TRBD2 matching over 7 bases. The CDR3 consists of 14 residues. Trimming took 5 bases from V and 3 from J; bases not matched to a gene: 5. The germline V gene encodes CDR1 SGHAT and CDR2 FQNNGV. For the CDR3, the DNA is TGTGCCAGCAGCGCAAGCGGGGTGACAGATACGCAGTATTTT. Encoded protein: CASSASGVTDTQYF.

The chain recombines TRBV5-1 with TRBJ1-2; possible D gene TRBD1, 6 bases. Trimming took 0 bases from V and 4 from J, leaving 10 bases between them. There are 14 residues in the CDR3. Germline V gene data show CDR1 as SGHRS and CDR2 as YFSETQ. The DNA for the CDR3 is TGCGCCAGCAGCTTGGGGCAGGGGAGCTATGGCTACACCTTC. Amino acids: CASSLGQGSYGYTF.

A word on this clone: This same CDR3 is encoded by further DNA sequences in the sample. The genes are TRBV28 and TRBJ2-1; no clear D gene. The CDR3 runs to 11 residues. Trimming took off 3 bases at V and 6 bases at J, with 3 bases between the two ends. Germline CDR1 reads MDHEN; CDR2 reads SYDVKM. Here the CDR3 DNA reads TGTGCCAGCAGTTTGGGCAATGAGCAGTTCTTC. Amino acids: CASSLGNEQFF.

The gene calls are TRBV6-5 and TRBJ2-7, with D hard to call. The germline V and J ends were trimmed by 11 bases and 0 bases, with 8 bases remaining between them. Germline V gives CDR1 MNHEY, CDR2 SVGAGI. The CDR3 has 11 residues. This CDR3 is CAASGSYEQYF. DNA for the CDR3: TGTGCCGCGTCCGGCTCCTACGAGCAGTACTTC.

The CDR3: CASSQDAGGAEAFF. The CDR3 DNA follows: TGCGCCAGCAGCCAAGACGCAGGAGGAGCTGAAGCTTTCTTT. The chain couples TRBV4-1 to TRBJ1-1; D is undetermined. In germline, CDR1 is MGHRA, CDR2 YSYEKL. The CDR3 sequence is 14 residues long. V was clipped by 0 bases and J by 6 bases, with 11 bases between them.